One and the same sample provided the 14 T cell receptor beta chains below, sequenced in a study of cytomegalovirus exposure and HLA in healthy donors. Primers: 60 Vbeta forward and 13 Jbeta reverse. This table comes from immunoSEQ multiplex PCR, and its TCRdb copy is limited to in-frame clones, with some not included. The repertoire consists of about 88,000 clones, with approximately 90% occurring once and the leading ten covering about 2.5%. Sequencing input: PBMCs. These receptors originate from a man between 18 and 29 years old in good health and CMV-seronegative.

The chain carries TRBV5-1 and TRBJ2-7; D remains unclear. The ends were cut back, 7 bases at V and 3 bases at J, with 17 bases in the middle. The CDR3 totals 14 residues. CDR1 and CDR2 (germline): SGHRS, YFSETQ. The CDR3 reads CASVEEAPHYEQYF. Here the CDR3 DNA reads TGCGCCAGCGTCGAAGAAGCCCCCCACTACGAGCAGTACTTC.

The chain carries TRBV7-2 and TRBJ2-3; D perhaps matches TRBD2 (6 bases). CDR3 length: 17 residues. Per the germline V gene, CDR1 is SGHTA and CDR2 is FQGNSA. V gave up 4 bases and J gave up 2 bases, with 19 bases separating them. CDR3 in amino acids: CASSSQRRDWYTDTQYF. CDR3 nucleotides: TGTGCCAGCAGCTCACAGCGGAGGGACTGGTACACAGATACGCAGTATTTT.

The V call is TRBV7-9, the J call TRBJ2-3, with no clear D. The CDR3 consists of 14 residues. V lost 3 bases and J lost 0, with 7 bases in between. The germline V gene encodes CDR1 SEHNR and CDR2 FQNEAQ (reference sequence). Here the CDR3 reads CASSFHTSTDTQYF. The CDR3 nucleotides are TGTGCCAGCAGCTTCCATACTAGCACAGATACGCAGTATTTT.

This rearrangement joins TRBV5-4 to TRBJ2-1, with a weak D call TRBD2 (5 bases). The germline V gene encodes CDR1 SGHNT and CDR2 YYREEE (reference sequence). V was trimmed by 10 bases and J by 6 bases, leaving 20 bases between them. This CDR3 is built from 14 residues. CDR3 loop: CAFEGWTSGNEQFF. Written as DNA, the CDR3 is TGTGCCTTTGAGGGCTGGACCTCCGGCAATGAGCAGTTCTTC.

The CDR3 DNA sequence: TGTGCCAGCAGTTTGGGACTAGCGGCCTCCTACGAGCAGTACTTC. Translating gives CASSLGLAASYEQYF. This rearrangement joins TRBV6-6 to TRBJ2-7, with 11 bases lining up with TRBD2. Germline CDR1 reads MNHNY; CDR2 reads SVGAGI (reference sequence). V shed 4 bases, J shed 0 bases, and the junction held 2 bases outside the gene matches. CDR3 length: 15 amino acids.

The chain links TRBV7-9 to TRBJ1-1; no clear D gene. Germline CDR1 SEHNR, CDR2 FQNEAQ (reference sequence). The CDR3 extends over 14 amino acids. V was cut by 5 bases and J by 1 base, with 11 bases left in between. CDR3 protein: CASSPRTRNTEAFF. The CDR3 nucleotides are TGTGCCAGCAGCCCAAGAACAAGGAACACTGAAGCTTTCTTT.

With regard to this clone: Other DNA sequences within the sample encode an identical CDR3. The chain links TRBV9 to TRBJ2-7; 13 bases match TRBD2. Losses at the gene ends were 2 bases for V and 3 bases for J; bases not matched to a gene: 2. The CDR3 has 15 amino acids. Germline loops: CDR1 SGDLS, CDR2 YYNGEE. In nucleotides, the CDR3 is TGTGCCAGCAGCGTCGGGACTAGCGGGATCTACGAGCAGTACTTC. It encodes CASSVGTSGIYEQYF.

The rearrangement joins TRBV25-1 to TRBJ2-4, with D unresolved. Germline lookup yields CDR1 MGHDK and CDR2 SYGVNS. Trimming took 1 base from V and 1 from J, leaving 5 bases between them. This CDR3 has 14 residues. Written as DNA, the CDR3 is TGTGCCAGCAGTGAATTCGAGGCCAAAAACATTCAGTACTTC. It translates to CASSEFEAKNIQYF.

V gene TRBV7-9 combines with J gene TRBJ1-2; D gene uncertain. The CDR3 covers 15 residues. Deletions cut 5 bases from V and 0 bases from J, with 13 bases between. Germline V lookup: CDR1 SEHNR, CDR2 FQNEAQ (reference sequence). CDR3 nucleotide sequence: TGTGCCAGCAGCCCACAGTGGTTGCCTAACTATGGCTACACCTTC. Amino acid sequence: CASSPQWLPNYGYTF.

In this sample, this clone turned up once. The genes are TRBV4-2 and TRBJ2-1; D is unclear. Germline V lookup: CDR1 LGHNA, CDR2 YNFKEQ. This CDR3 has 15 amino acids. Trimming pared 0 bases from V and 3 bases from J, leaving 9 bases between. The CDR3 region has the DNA TGTGCCAGCAGCCAAGATCTCGTACTCTACAATGAGCAGTTCTTC. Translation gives CASSQDLVLYNEQFF.

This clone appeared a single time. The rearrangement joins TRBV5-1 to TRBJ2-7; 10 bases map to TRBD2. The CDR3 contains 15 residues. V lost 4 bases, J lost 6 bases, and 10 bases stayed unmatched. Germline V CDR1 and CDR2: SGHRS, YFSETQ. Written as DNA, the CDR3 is TGCGCCAGCAGCGTACAGAGCGGGAGGGCCTTCGAGCAGTACTTC. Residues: CASSVQSGRAFEQYF.

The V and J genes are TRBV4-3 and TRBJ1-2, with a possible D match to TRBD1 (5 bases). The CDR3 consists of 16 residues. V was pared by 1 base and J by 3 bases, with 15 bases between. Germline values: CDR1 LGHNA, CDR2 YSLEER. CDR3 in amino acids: CASSQAGQGWDYGYTF. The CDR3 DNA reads TGCGCCAGCAGCCAAGCCGGGCAGGGCTGGGACTATGGCTACACCTTC.

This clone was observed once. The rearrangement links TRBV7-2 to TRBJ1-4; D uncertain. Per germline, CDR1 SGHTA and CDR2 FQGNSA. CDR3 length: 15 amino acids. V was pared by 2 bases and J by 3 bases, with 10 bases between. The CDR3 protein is CASSLYSSANEKLFF. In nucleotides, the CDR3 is TGTGCCAGCAGCTTATACAGCTCAGCTAATGAAAAACTGTTTTTT. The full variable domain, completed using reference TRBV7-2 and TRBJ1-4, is GAGVSQSPSNKVTEKGKDVELRCDPISGHTALYWYRQSLGQGLEFLIYFQGNSAPDKSGLPSDRFSAERTGGSVSTLTIQRTQQEDSAVYLCASSLYSSANEKLFFGSGTQLSVL.

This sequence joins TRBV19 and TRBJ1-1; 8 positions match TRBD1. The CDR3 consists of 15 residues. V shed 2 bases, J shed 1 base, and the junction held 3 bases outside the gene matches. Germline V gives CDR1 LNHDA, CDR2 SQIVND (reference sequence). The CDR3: CASSIPGQGNTEAFF. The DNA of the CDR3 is TGTGCCAGTAGTATACCAGGACAGGGGAACACTGAAGCTTTCTTT.